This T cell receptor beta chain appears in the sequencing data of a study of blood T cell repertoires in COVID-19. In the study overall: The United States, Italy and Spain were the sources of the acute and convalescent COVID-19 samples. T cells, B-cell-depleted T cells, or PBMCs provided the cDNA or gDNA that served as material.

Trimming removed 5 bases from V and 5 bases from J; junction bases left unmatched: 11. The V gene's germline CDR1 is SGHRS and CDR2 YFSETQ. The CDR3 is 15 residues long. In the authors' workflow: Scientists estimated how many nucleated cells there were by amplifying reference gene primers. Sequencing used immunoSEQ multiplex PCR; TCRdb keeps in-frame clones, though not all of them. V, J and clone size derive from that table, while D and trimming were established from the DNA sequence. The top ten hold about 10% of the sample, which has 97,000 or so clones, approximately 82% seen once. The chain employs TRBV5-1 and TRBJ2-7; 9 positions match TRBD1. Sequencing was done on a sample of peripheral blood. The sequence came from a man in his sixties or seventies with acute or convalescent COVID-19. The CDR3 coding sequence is TGCGCCAGCAGTATTGAGGGACAGGGAGTCAACGAGCAGTACTTC. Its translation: CASSIEGQGVNEQYF. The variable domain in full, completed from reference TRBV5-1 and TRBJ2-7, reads KAGVTQTPRYLIKTRGQQVTLSCSPISGHRSVSWYQQTPGQGLQFLFEYFSETQRNKGNFPGRFSGRQFSNSRSEMNVSTLELGDSALYLCASSIEGQGVNEQYFGPGTRLTVT.